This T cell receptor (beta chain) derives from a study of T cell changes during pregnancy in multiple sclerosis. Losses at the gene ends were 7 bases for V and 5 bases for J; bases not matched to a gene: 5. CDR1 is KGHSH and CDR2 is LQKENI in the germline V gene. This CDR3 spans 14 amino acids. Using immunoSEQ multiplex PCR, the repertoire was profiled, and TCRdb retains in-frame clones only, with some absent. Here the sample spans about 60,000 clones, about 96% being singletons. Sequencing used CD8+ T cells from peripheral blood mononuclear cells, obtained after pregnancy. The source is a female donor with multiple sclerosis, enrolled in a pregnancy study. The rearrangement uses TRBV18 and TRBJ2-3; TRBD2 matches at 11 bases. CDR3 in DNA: TGTGCCAGCTTCCTAGCGGGAGGATTAGATACGCAGTATTTT. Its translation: CASFLAGGLDTQYF.